This TCR beta chain was found in a study of graft-versus-host responses after intestinal transplantation. Study details: Anti-thymocyte globulin induction, then tacrolimus and steroids for 3 to 4 years, went to all recipients. General study points: High graft-versus-host to host-versus-graft T cell clonal ratios marked allografts of patients with graft-donor macrochimerism. The study associated peak circulating GvH clone levels with early post-transplant HvG declines. Recipient marrow showed GvH clones, some seen first in ileum or blood.

With regard to this clone: Its antigen remains unidentified.

Germline loops: CDR1 SGHVS, CDR2 FQNEAQ. The ends were cut back, 3 bases at V and 8 bases at J, with 13 bases in the middle. The length of the CDR3 is 13 residues. Some clones are missing from TCRdb's copy, which holds only in-frame ones; the method was immunoSEQ multiplex PCR. The table records 73,000 or so clones, 90% of them present only once. The material sequenced was unstimulated CD8+ T cells sorted from spleen or lymph node cells, taken before transplant. The sequence derives from a human donor who was the organ donor for an intestinal transplant. The chain uses TRBV7-8 and TRBJ1-2; D is possibly TRBD1 (5 bases). The CDR3 nucleotides read TGTGCCAGCAGCTTCAGGGCCGGGCTCGGCTACACCTTC. Its translation is CASSFRAGLGYTF.